This record looks at one T cell receptor (beta chain) sequence and its context. What this receptor recognizes is not known. Base-call qualities are not available, and no considerably larger clone is one nucleotide away. The meaning of the sample's time point label: about 28 days (+/-7) after the second vaccine dose. AZD1222 recipients whose second dose came at about 4 weeks and those whose second dose came at about 12 weeks were combined into one group, since spike-specific TCR depth and breadth did not differ between the two schedules. The vaccinee samples were drawn from two UK trials, COV001 and COV002, one of which was a single-blind randomized controlled phase 2/3 trial testing AZD1222 (ChAdOx1 nCoV-19) in healthy adults. Trial participant PBMC samples were collected at day 0 and day 28 after the second dose for TCRbeta chain sequencing. Taken from the germline V gene, the CDR1 and CDR2 loops are MGHRA and YSYEKL. Trimming takes 3 bases from V and 4 bases from J, and the germline ends sit 15 bases apart. Its CDR3 holds 15 amino acids, cysteine through phenylalanine. Only the CDR3 region is kept as DNA, spanning 45 bases read in frame from base 1.

This sample is part of a study of T cell responses to AZD1222 COVID-19 vaccine (dated by TCRdb to the early 2020s). Regarding the study in general: A total of 233 trial participants underwent TCR sequencing, of whom about 200 had received two doses of AZD1222 and some 25 had received two doses of the MenACWY control vaccine. Trial participants were enrolled into age subgroups of 18-55, 56-69 and 70-plus years, which contained around 140, 26 and 57 TCR-sequenced participants, respectively. Results and caveats for the whole study, not just this receptor: Because no day 14 peak-response samples were available, the repertoires could be characterized only after the peak T cell response. In the small 56-69-year group, the increase in depth fell short of significance, most likely because of low power. Conclusions about previously exposed vaccinees are limited, since just six or seven AZD1222 recipients were seropositive for SARS-CoV-2 at baseline. Participants were mostly white British and included more females than males, and it was suggested by the authors that clonal diversity may have been underestimated. CD4 TCRs associated with the vaccine covered the entire spike protein, and the dominant responses were in regions 160-218 and 743-854. A significant rise in spike-specific TCR breadth and depth was observed after two AZD1222 doses relative to day 0 and relative to MenACWY recipients. Epitopes outside the regions mutated in the B.1.351 and B.1.1.7 variants were reportedly recognized by nearly half of the unique spike-specific TCRs.

The CDR3 regions of human TCRbeta chains were analyzed by immunosequencing. The original methods were these. TCRs in the repertoires were matched against a reference library of SARS-CoV-2-specific TCRs that had been generated with the MIRA antigen-specificity platform. Breadth was defined as the fraction of unique TCRs that were SARS-CoV-2-associated, and depth was defined as the fraction of total T cells that were SARS-CoV-2-associated. Each spike-specific TCR was assigned to its reactive spike region and to a CD4 or CD8 class using the MIRA data. Log10-transformed breadth and depth values were compared by one-way ANOVA with Sidak's multiple comparisons tests. As stored in TCRdb, this immuneACCESS dataset retains in-frame rearrangements with V and J assigned. A fraction of the clones does not appear; measured against another copy, unresolved V genes explain less than half of the discrepancy, and the remainder lacks a known reason. V, J and clone size reflect that table, while D and trimming were determined from the DNA. For this sample there are about 180,000 clones; about 93% appear just once. The ten largest account for approximately 1.9% of the sample.

This TCR was recovered from an adult who received the AZD1222 COVID-19 vaccine. The rearranged chain carries TRBV4-1 and TRBJ2-5; the D call could be TRBD1 or TRBD2, with each sharing 5 bases. The sequencing here drew on peripheral blood, taken 28 days after the second AZD1222 dose. The nucleotides read TGCGCCAGCAGCCAGGGGGTCTCAGGCGGAGAGACCCAGTACTTC. It encodes CASSQGVSGGETQYF.